One and the same sample provided the 15 T cell receptor beta chains below, sequenced in a study of T cells in Graves' hyperthyroidism and ophthalmopathy. Using RNA transcripts as the source, TCR beta CDR3 regions were amplified. HTBI primers were used for first-round RT-PCR of the TCR CDR3. TCRdb redid the calling of the multiplex PCR reads with MiXCR, one entry per CDR3 protein. Of 400,000 to 550,000 distinct CDR3 sequences in the sample, 13% to 15% were seen once. The sequenced material came from blood. The receptors were sampled from a young woman with Graves' hyperthyroidism.

Only a few counts were recorded for this clonotype. The rearrangement joins TRBV18 to TRBJ2-6; D may be TRBD1 (6 bases). Germline CDR1 and CDR2: KGHSH and LQKENI. The V end lost 3 bases, the J end lost 0 bases, and 18 bases lay between the germline ends. The CDR3 consists of 19 residues. CDR3 coding DNA: TGTGCCAGCTCACCCCCACAGACAGGCGAACTCTCTGGGGCCAACGTCCTGACTTTC. Translating it yields CASSPPQTGELSGANVLTF.

This clonotype was counted at least ten times. The chain joins TRBV7-8 to TRBJ1-5; D is uncertain. CDR1 SGHVS and CDR2 FQNEAQ come from the germline V gene. This CDR3 is 15 amino acids long. The V end was cut by 1 base, the J end by 7 bases, with 14 bases between. The CDR3 sequence is CASSLDLGESQPQHF. CDR3 DNA: TGTGCCAGCAGCTTAGATCTTGGGGAATCCCAGCCCCAGCATTTT.

This clonotype was seen ten or more times. The CDR3 DNA sequence: TGTGCCATCTCTTTCCCGGGACCCACAGATACGCAGTATTTT. Translation gives CAISFPGPTDTQYF. This chain joins TRBV2 and TRBJ2-3; D may correspond to TRBD1 or TRBD2 (5 bases each). This CDR3 has 14 amino acids. Germline CDR1 and CDR2: SNHLY and FYNNEI. V lost 10 bases and J 2 bases, leaving 16 bases between the germline ends.

The V gene is TRBV7-2, the J gene TRBJ2-5; 9 bases map to TRBD1. CDR1 and CDR2 (germline): SGHTA, FQGNSA. The CDR3 has 14 residues. Losses at the gene ends were 5 bases for V and 5 bases for J; bases not matched to a gene: 6. The CDR3 sequence is CASSPRDRDETQYF. In nucleotides, the CDR3 is TGTGCCAGCAGCCCCCGGGACAGGGACGAGACCCAGTACTTC.

This chain uses TRBV20-1 with TRBJ2-5, with 12 bases fitting TRBD2. The CDR3 extends over 18 amino acids. Germline V gene lookup returns CDR1 DFQATT and CDR2 SNEGSKA (reference sequence). Trimming at V came to 0 bases and at J to 3 bases, leaving 11 bases not matched to a gene. The CDR3 DNA sequence: TGCAGTGCTAGAGATCCCCTGACTAGCGGGAGCTTCGAAGAGACCCAGTACTTC. Residues: CSARDPLTSGSFEETQYF.

This rearrangement joins TRBV6-1 to TRBJ2-7; TRBD2 aligns across 8 bases. The V and J ends lost 1 base and 2 bases, in that order; junction bases with no gene match: 4. There are 15 residues in the CDR3. The germline CDR1 and CDR2 sequences are MNHNS and SASEGT. CDR3 DNA sequence: TGTGCCAGCAGTGAAGAGGGGCGGGGGGCCTACGAGCAGTACGTC. This sequence encodes CASSEEGRGAYEQYV.

V and J are TRBV6-5 and TRBJ1-5; D possibly corresponds to TRBD1 (5 bases). The germline V and J ends were trimmed by 2 bases and 4 bases, with 12 bases remaining between them. Germline V gene sequence: CDR1 MNHEY, CDR2 SVGAGI. The CDR3 runs to 15 residues. CDR3 sequence (DNA): TGTGCCAGCAGTTACAGTCAGGGTGGGAATCAGCCCCAGCATTTT. Amino acids: CASSYSQGGNQPQHF.

This clonotype was seen only a few times. This chain uses TRBV5-4 with TRBJ2-7, with 10 bases matching TRBD2. The germline CDR1 and CDR2 sequences are SGHNT and YYREEE (reference sequence). V was pared by 1 base and J by 3 bases, with 4 bases of the junction left unmatched. There are 15 residues in the CDR3. In DNA form, the CDR3 reads TGTGCCAGCAGCTTGTGGACTAGCGGTGGCTACGAGCAGTACTTC. Amino acid sequence: CASSLWTSGGYEQYF.

The rearrangement joins TRBV5-1 to TRBJ2-7, with TRBD2 identical over 11 bases. Looked up from germline, CDR1 is SGHRS and CDR2 is YFSETQ. CDR3 length equals 16 residues. V lost 4 bases and J lost 0; bases outside the gene matches: 6. The CDR3 coding sequence is TGCGCCAGCAGCCTTAGCGGGAGGGCCTTCTCCTACGAGCAGTACGTC. It yields the protein CASSLSGRAFSYEQYV.

This clonotype occurred many times. The chain combines TRBV19 with TRBJ2-1; 7 nucleotides match TRBD2. Trimming at V came to 7 bases and at J to 0 bases, leaving 6 bases not matched to a gene. This CDR3 is built from 15 residues. The V gene's germline CDR1 is LNHDA and CDR2 SQIVND (reference sequence). The DNA for the CDR3 is TGTGCCAGTACCAAAGCGGGATTCTCCTACAATGAGCAGTTCTTC. Its translation is CASTKAGFSYNEQFF. Combining the CDR3 with reference TRBV19 and TRBJ2-1 gives the whole variable domain DGGITQSPKYLFRKEGQNVTLSCEQNLNHDAMYWYRQDPGQGLRLIYYSQIVNDFQKGDIAEGYSVSREKKESFPLTVTSAQKNPTAFYLCASTKAGFSYNEQFFGPGTRLTVL.

The V gene is TRBV12-3 or TRBV12-4, the J gene TRBJ1-4; D remains unclear. V lost 1 base to trimming and J lost 8 bases, with 11 bases between them. The CDR3 sequence is 14 residues long. This CDR3 is CASSLGQRREKLFF. The DNA of the CDR3 is TGTGCCAGCAGTTTAGGGCAGAGGCGGGAAAAACTGTTTTTT.

This clonotype was observed a few times. This chain connects TRBV25-1 to TRBJ2-3; D perhaps matches TRBD2 (6 bases). The CDR3 extends over 18 amino acids. V dropped 2 bases and J dropped 1 base, with 19 bases sitting between them. CDR1 and CDR2 from the germline V gene are MGHDK and SYGVNS. The CDR3 reads CASSERDIADLGTDTQYF. DNA for the CDR3: TGTGCCAGCAGTGAAAGGGATATAGCGGATCTGGGCACAGATACGCAGTATTTT.

On this clonotype: A much more abundant neighbour one base away suggests this may be a read error. The chain carries TRBV5-5 and TRBJ2-5, with D possibly TRBD2 on 6 matching bases. CDR1 and CDR2 from the germline V gene are SGHKS and YYEKEE (reference sequence). The CDR3 length is 14 residues. The CDR3 spells CASGLGGSSKTQYF. The CDR3 region has the DNA TGTGCCAGCGGCTTGGGAGGCAGCTCGAAGACCCAGTACTTC. Based on the CDR3 plus reference TRBV5-5 and TRBJ2-5, the full variable domain is DAGVTQSPTHLIKTRGQQVTLRCSPISGHKSVSWYQQVLGQGPQFIFQYYEKEERGRGNFPDRFSARQFPNYSSELNVNALLLGDSALYLCASGLGGSSKTQYFGPGTRLLVL.

This clonotype was observed many times. The CDR3 nucleotides read TGCGCCAGCAGCCTCGACGGACCTGAAAAACTGTTTTTT. Translated, it gives CASSLDGPEKLFF. The chain combines TRBV5-1 with TRBJ1-4; D uncertain. The CDR3 is 13 residues long. The V gene's germline CDR1 is SGHRS and CDR2 YFSETQ. V lost 4 bases and J 7 bases, leaving 11 bases between the germline ends.

This clonotype was seen ten or more times. This rearrangement joins TRBV5-1 to TRBJ2-1, with a possible D match to TRBD2 (5 bases). This CDR3 is built from 15 residues. CDR1 and CDR2 from the germline V gene are SGHRS and YFSETQ. Trimming cost V 4 bases and J 2 bases, with 13 bases left between them. The CDR3 nucleotides read TGCGCCAGCAGCCCACGGGAAAGGGCCTACAATGAGCAGTTCTTC. Residues: CASSPRERAYNEQFF.